Here is one T cell receptor beta chain with its context. This CDR3 has 15 amino acids. V lost 2 bases, J lost 7 bases, and 18 bases lay in between. The germline V gene has CDR1 LNHDA and CDR2 SQIVND (reference sequence). This specimen belongs to a study of PD-L1 blockade in urothelial cancer. Study information: Prior exposure to chemotherapy in patients amounted to 0 to 3 regimens received. The authors examined blood 3 weeks (second dose) and 6 weeks after treatment start. Each blood sample yielded a median of approximately 140,000 T cells.

As to time point: peripheral blood 6 weeks after treatment start. This table comes from immunoSEQ multiplex PCR, and its TCRdb copy is limited to in-frame clones, with some not included. The repertoire includes tens of thousands of clones, around nine tenths of them detected once, and about 11% sits in the top ten. The specimen was PBMCs, collected around atezolizumab (anti-PD-L1) treatment. The receptor was derived from a man aged 55 to 70 with urothelial cancer. The chain carries TRBV19 and TRBJ2-7; tentatively, D is TRBD2 (6 bases). CDR3 residues: CASSIMRGVPSEQYF. CDR3 DNA sequence: TGTGCCAGTAGTATAATGCGCGGGGTCCCGTCGGAGCAGTACTTC.